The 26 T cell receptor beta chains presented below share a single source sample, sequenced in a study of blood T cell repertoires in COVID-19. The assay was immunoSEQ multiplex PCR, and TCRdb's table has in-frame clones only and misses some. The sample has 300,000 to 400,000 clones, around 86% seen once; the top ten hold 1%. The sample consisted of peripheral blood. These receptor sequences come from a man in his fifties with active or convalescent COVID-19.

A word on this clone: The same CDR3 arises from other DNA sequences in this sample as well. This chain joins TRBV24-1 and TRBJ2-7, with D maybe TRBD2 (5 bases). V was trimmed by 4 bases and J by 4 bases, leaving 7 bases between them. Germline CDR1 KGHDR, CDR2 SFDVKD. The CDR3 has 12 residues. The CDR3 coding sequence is TGTGCCACCAGTGAGACGGGGTACGAGCAGTACTTC. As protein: CATSETGYEQYF.

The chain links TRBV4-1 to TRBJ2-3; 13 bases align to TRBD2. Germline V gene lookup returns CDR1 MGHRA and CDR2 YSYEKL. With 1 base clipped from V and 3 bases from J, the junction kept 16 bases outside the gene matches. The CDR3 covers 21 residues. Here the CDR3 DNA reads TGCGCCAGCAGCCAAGGAACCAGGGGATTAGGACTAGCGGGAGATACAGATACGCAGTATTTT. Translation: CASSQGTRGLGLAGDTDTQYF.

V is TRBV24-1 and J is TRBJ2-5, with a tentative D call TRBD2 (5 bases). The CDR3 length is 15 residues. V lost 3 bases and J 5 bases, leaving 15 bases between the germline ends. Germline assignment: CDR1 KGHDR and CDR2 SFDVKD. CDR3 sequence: CATSDLNLGGETQYF. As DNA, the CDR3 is TGTGCCACCAGTGATCTTAACCTAGGCGGGGAGACCCAGTACTTC.

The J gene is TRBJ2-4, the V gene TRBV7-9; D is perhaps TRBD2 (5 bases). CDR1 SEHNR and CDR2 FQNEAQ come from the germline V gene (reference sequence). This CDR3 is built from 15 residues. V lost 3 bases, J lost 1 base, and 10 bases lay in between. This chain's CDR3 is CASSFAERAKNIQYF. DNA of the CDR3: TGTGCCAGCAGCTTTGCTGAGCGGGCCAAAAACATTCAGTACTTC.

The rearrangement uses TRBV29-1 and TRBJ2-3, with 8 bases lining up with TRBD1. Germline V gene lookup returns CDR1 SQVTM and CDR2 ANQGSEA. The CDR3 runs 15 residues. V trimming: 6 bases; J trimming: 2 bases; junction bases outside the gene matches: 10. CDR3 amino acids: CSVTGQAYSTDTQYF. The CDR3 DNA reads TGCAGCGTCACGGGACAGGCTTATTCCACAGATACGCAGTATTTT.

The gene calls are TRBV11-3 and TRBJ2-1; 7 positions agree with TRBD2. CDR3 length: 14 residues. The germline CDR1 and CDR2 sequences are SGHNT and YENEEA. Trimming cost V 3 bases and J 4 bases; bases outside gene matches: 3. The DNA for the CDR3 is TGTGCCAGCAGCTTCAGCGGGATATACAATGAGCAGTTCTTC. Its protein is CASSFSGIYNEQFF.

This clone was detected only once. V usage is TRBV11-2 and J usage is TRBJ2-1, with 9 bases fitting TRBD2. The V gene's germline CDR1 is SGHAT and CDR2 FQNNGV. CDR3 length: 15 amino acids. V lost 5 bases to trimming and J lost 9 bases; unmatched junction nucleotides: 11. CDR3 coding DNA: TGTGCCAGCAGCGAACACCGCTCAGCGGGGGGTGAGCAGTTCTTC. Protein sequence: CASSEHRSAGGEQFF.

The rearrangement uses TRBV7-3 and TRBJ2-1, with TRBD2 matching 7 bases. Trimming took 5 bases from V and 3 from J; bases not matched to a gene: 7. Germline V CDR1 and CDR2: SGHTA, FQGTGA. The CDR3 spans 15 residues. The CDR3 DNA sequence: TGTGCCAGCAGCCCTGCGGGAGCGGTCTACAATGAGCAGTTCTTC. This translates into CASSPAGAVYNEQFF. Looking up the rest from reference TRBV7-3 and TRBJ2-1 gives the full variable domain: GAGVSQTPSNKVTEKGKYVELRCDPISGHTALYWYRQSLGQGPEFLIYFQGTGAADDSGLPNDRFFAVRPEGSVSTLKIQRTERGDSAVYLCASSPAGAVYNEQFFGPGTRLTVL.

The CDR3 bases are TGTGCCAGCAGTAAGGACAGGGGGCGCGTAGAGACCCAGTACTTC. Translation gives CASSKDRGRVETQYF. The gene calls are TRBV28 and TRBJ2-5; 11 bases align to TRBD1. Trimming removed 5 bases from V and 4 bases from J; junction bases left unmatched: 6. Germline CDR1 reads MDHEN; CDR2 reads SYDVKM. The CDR3 extends over 15 amino acids. The variable domain in full, with the rest retrieved from reference TRBV28 and TRBJ2-5, is DVKVTQSSRYLVKRTGEKVFLECVQDMDHENMFWYRQDPGLGLRLIYFSYDVKMKEKGDIPEGYSVSREKKERFSLILESASTNQTSMYLCASSKDRGRVETQYFGPGTRLLVL.

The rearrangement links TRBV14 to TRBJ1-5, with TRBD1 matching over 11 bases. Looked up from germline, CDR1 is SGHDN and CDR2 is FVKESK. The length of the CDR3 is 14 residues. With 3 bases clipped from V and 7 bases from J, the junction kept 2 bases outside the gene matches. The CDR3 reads CASSQGQGGQPQHF. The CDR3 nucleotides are TGTGCCAGCAGCCAGGGACAGGGGGGGCAGCCCCAGCATTTT.

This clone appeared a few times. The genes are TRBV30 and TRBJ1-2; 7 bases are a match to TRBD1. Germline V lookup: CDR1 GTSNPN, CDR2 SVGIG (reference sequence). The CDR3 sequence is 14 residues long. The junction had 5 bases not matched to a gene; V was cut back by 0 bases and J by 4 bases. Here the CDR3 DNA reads TGTGCCTGGAGTGTAAAGGGGGCATCCTATGGCTACACCTTC. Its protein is CAWSVKGASYGYTF.

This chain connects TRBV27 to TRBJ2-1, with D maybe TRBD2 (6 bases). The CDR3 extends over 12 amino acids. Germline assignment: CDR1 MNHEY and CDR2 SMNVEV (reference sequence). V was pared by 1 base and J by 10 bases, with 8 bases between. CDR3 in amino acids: CASSLYGREQFF. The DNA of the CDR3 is TGTGCCAGCAGTTTATACGGGAGAGAGCAGTTCTTC.

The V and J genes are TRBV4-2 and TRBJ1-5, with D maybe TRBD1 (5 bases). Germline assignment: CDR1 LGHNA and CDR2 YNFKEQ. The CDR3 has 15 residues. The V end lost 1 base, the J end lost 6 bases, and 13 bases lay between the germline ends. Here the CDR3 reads CASSQGTGLIQPQHF. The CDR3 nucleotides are TGTGCCAGCAGCCAAGGAACAGGTTTGATTCAGCCCCAGCATTTT.

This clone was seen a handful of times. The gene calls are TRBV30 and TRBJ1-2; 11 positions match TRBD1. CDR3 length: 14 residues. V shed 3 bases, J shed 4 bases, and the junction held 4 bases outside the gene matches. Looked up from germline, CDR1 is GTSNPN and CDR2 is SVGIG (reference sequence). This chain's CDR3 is CAWRGQGEGYGYTF. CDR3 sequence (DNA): TGTGCCTGGAGGGGACAGGGGGAGGGCTATGGCTACACCTTC.

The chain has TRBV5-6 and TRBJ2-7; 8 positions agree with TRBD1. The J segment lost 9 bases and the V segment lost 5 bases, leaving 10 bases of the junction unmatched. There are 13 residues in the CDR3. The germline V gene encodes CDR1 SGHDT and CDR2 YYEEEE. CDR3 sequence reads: CASRTGQAEGQYF. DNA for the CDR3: TGTGCCAGCAGGACGGGACAGGCGGAGGGGCAGTACTTC.

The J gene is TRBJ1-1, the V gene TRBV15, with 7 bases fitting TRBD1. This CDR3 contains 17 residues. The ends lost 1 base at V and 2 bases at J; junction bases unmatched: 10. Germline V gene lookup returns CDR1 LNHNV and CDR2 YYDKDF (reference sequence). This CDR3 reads CATSRATAGTDNTEAFF. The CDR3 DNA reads TGTGCCACCAGCAGAGCTACGGCCGGGACAGATAACACTGAAGCTTTCTTT. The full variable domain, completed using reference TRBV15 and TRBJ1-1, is DAMVIQNPRYQVTQFGKPVTLSCSQTLNHNVMYWYQQKSSQAPKLLFHYYDKDFNNEADTPDNFQSRRPNTSFCFLDIRSPGLGDTAMYLCATSRATAGTDNTEAFFGQGTRLTVV.

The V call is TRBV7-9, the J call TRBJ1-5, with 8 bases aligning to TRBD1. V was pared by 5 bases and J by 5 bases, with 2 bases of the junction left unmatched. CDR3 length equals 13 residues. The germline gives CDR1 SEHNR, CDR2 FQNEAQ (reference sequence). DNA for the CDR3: TGTGCCAGCAGCCGACAGGGGTATCAGCCCCAGCATTTT. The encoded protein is CASSRQGYQPQHF.

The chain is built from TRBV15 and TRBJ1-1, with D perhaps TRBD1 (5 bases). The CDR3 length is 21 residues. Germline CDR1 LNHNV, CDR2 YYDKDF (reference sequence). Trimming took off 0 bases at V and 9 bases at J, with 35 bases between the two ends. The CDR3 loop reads CATSRDRPGVILPGQSSKAFF. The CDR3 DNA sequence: TGTGCCACCAGCAGAGATAGGCCGGGAGTAATACTACCGGGGCAGAGTAGTAAAGCTTTCTTT.

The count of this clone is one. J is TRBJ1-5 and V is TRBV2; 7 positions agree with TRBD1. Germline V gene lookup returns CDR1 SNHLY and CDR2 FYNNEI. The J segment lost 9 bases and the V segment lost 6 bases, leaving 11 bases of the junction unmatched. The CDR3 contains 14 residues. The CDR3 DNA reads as TGTGCCAGCAGGGGGACAGCCAATATTGGGCCCCAGCATTTT. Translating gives CASRGTANIGPQHF.

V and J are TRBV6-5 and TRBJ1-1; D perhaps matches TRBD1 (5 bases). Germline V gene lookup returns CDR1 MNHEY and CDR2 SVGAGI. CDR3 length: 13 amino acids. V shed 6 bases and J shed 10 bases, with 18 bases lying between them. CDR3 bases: TGTGCCAGCAGCCCGGGGGTGGGCGGGGCAGCTTTCTTT. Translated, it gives CASSPGVGGAAFF.

The CDR3 reads CASSFTGRAEQYF. CDR3 in DNA: TGTGCCAGCAGTTTTACTGGGAGAGCCGAGCAGTACTTC. The chain recombines TRBV12-3 or TRBV12-4 with TRBJ2-7, with D perhaps TRBD2 (5 bases). V gave up 3 bases and J gave up 6 bases, with 12 bases separating them. The CDR3 has 13 amino acids.

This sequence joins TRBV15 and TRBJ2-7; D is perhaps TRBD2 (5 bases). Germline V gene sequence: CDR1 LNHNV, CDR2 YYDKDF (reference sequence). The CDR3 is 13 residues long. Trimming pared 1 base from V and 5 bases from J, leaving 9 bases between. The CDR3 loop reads CATSRGLSDEQYF. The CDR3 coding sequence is TGTGCCACCAGCAGAGGACTTAGCGACGAGCAGTACTTC. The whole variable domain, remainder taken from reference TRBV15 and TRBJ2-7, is DAMVIQNPRYQVTQFGKPVTLSCSQTLNHNVMYWYQQKSSQAPKLLFHYYDKDFNNEADTPDNFQSRRPNTSFCFLDIRSPGLGDTAMYLCATSRGLSDEQYFGPGTRLTVT.

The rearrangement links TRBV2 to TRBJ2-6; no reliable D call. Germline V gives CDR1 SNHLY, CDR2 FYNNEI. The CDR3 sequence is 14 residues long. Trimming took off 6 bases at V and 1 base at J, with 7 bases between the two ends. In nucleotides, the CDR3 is TGTGCCAGCAGAGAGATATCTGGGGCCAACGTCCTGACTTTC. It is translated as CASREISGANVLTF.

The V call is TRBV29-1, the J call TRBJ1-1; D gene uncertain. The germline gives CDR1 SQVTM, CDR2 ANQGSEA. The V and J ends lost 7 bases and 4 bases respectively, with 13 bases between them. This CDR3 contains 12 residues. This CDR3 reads CSANSFSTEAFF. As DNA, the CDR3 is TGCAGCGCGAATAGCTTTTCCACTGAAGCTTTCTTT.

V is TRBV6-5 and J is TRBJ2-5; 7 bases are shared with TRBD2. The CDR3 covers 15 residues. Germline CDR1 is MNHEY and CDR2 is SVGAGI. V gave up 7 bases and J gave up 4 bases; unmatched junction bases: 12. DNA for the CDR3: TGTGCCAGCACCCCCCCGGGGTCTAGCGGAGAGACCCAGTACTTC. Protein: CASTPPGSSGETQYF.

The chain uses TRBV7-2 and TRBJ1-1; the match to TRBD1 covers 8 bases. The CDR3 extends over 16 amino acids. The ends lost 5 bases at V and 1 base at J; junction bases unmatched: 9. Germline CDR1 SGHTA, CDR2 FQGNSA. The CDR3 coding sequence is TGTGCCAGCAGCCCGCAGGGGGCTATCGAGAACACTGAAGCTTTCTTT. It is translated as CASSPQGAIENTEAFF.